Listed below are T cell receptor beta chains from one sample, sequenced in a study of T cells in Graves' hyperthyroidism and ophthalmopathy. TCRdb called the multiplex PCR reads again in MiXCR, with one record for every CDR3 protein. The sample holds 610,000 or so distinct CDR3 sequences, about half seen once. The sample consisted of peripheral blood or thyroid tissue (not recorded which). All receptors come from a woman aged 18-30 years with Graves' hyperthyroidism. CDR3s include the opening cysteine and the closing phenylalanine or tryptophan. D genes are given only for firm matches. Not all rows give a size; the values are once, few, many and, for expanded clones, a class.

d_gene	v_gene	j_gene	abundance	CDR3aa	CDR3nt
.	TRBV10-3	TRBJ2-5	.	CAISESQGGETQYF	TGTGCCATCAGTGAGTCGCAAGGGGGTGAGACCCAGTACTTC
.	TRBV29-1	TRBJ2-7	many	CSAGRDPTAEQYF	TGCAGCGCAGGCCGGGACCCAACGGCCGAGCAGTACTTC
TRBD2	TRBV7-8	TRBJ2-5	.	CASSLTASGETQYF	TGTGCCAGCAGCTTGACCGCTAGCGGGGAGACCCAGTACTTC
.	TRBV12-3/TRBV12-4	TRBJ2-7	many	CASSLVWVPDYEQYF	TGTGCCAGCAGTTTAGTCTGGGTTCCTGACTACGAGCAGTACTTC
.	TRBV12-3/TRBV12-4	TRBJ2-5	.	CASSPTGAGQETQYF	TGTGCCAGCAGCCCGACCGGGGCGGGCCAAGAGACCCAGTACTTC
.	TRBV10-3	TRBJ2-7	many	CAIRYTREAYEQYF	TGTGCCATCAGGTACACTCGGGAAGCCTACGAGCAGTACTTC
.	TRBV5-8	TRBJ2-2	many	CASSLGQRTGELFF	TGTGCCAGCAGCTTGGGACAGCGCACCGGGGAGCTGTTTTTT
TRBD1	TRBV7-8	TRBJ2-7	many	CASSPGQAEQYF	TGTGCCAGCAGCCCAGGACAGGCCGAGCAGTACTTC
.	TRBV29-1	TRBJ2-2	.	CSYGSSGENTGELFF	TGCAGTTACGGCTCCTCGGGGGAGAACACCGGGGAGCTGTTTTTT
TRBD1	TRBV4-1	TRBJ2-2	few	CASSQERGQGNTGELFF	TGCGCCAGCAGCCAAGAAAGGGGACAGGGGAACACCGGGGAGCTGTTTTTT
.	TRBV30	TRBJ2-5	.	CAWSGTGAPQETQYF	TGTGCCTGGAGTGGCACCGGGGCCCCACAAGAGACCCAGTACTTC
.	TRBV15	TRBJ2-6	.	CATSRDNVLTF	TGTGCCACCAGCAGGGACAACGTCCTGACTTTC
.	TRBV7-3	TRBJ1-3	.	CASSYTHGSSGNTIYF	TGTGCCAGCAGCTACACACACGGTAGCTCTGGAAACACCATATATTTT
.	TRBV6-5	TRBJ1-2	many	CASRLHGDYGYTF	TGTGCCAGCAGACTACATGGGGACTATGGCTACACCTTC
.	TRBV5-1	TRBJ2-3	.	CASSFAGRSTDTQYF	TGCGCCAGCAGCTTCGCGGGACGAAGCACAGATACGCAGTATTTT
.	TRBV5-8	TRBJ2-7	few	CASGRGLYEQYF	TGTGCCAGCGGGAGGGGGCTCTACGAGCAGTACTTC
TRBD1	TRBV20-1	TRBJ1-1	many	CSARTGGTTEAFF	TGCAGTGCTAGAACAGGGGGCACCACTGAAGCTTTCTTT
TRBD1	TRBV15	TRBJ1-5	.	CATSSQAGGANQPQHF	TGTGCCACCAGCAGCCAAGCAGGGGGTGCCAATCAGCCCCAGCATTTT
.	TRBV2	TRBJ1-4	.	CASSVGRTLAFF	TGTGCCAGCAGTGTCGGACGGACCCTGGCGTTTTTT
.	TRBV20-1	TRBJ2-6	.	CSVRTGANVLTF	TGCAGCGTGAGGACAGGGGCCAACGTCCTGACTTTC
.	TRBV7-3	TRBJ1-5	many	CASSFDVHQPQHF	TGTGCCAGCAGCTTTGACGTCCATCAGCCCCAGCATTTT
.	TRBV5-1	TRBJ1-5	.	CASSFGWETQHF	TGCGCCAGCAGCTTCGGATGGGAGACCCAGCATTTT
TRBD1	TRBV12-3/TRBV12-4	TRBJ2-2	.	CASSPGDRGYTGELFF	TGTGCCAGCAGCCCAGGAGACAGGGGTTATACCGGGGAGCTGTTTTTT
TRBD1	TRBV6-5	TRBJ1-4	many	CASTLTGADEKLFF	TGTGCCAGCACCCTAACAGGGGCGGATGAAAAACTGTTTTTT
.	TRBV25-1	TRBJ2-5	.	CASSESTDSETQYF	TGTGCCAGCAGTGAATCTACGGACTCAGAGACCCAGTACTTC
TRBD2	TRBV19	TRBJ2-2	many	CASSFSGSESGELFF	TGTGCCAGCTCCTTTAGCGGGAGTGAGTCCGGGGAGCTGTTTTTT
TRBD1	TRBV7-9	TRBJ2-7	many	CASSFDRVSYEQYF	TGTGCCAGCAGCTTTGACAGGGTCTCCTACGAGCAGTACTTC
TRBD1	TRBV5-1	TRBJ2-2	once	CASSRQGDAGELFF	TGCGCCAGCAGTCGACAGGGAGACGCCGGGGAGCTGTTTTTT
TRBD2	TRBV11-3	TRBJ2-2	many	CASSQGTTQTGELFF	TGTGCCAGCAGCCAAGGGACTACCCAGACCGGGGAGCTGTTTTTT